The rows below give T cell receptor beta chains drawn from one sample of a study of control samples from healthy donors and cancer patients. TCRdb's copy holds only in-frame clones and misses some; the assay was immunoSEQ multiplex PCR. The sample has some 51,000 clones, about 96% seen once. Sample: blood. Receptors originate from a woman younger than 35 in good health. CDR3s include the opening cysteine and the closing phenylalanine or tryptophan. Expanded clones get a size class; other rows say once, few or many, or leave the size out.

V	J	size	CDR3
TRBV2	TRBJ1-4	-	CASMWGVKTLTANEKLFF
TRBV5-1	TRBJ2-7	-	CASSDSAYEQYF
TRBV6-2/TRBV6-3	TRBJ2-7	-	CASSYRDNSYEQYF
TRBV18	TRBJ1-2	-	CASSPGTDRVGFGYTF
TRBV7-9	TRBJ2-3	-	CASSLAGTRDTQYF
TRBV29-1	TRBJ1-1	-	CSVTGPTEAFF
TRBV7-3	TRBJ1-1	-	CASSPRETGSLGTEAFF
TRBV5-6	TRBJ1-2	-	CASSVWERGYTF
TRBV5-1	TRBJ1-2	-	CASSLVPDATYGYTF
TRBV7-9	TRBJ1-2	-	CATDNSGSSNYGYTF
TRBV29-1	TRBJ1-1	-	CSVESQGSTEAFF
TRBV7-6	TRBJ2-1	-	CASSLAQGTNEQFF
TRBV15	TRBJ1-4	-	CATSSGGRANEKLFF
TRBV30	TRBJ1-1	-	CAWSVGLGYTEAFF
TRBV19	TRBJ1-2	-	CASSPNRDANYGYTF
TRBV5-1	TRBJ1-6	-	CASSLEGQYNSPLHF
TRBV28	TRBJ1-2	-	CASSLSGVGYTF
TRBV2	TRBJ2-7	-	CASSVTTEQYF
TRBV7-9	TRBJ1-2	-	CASSFTGGAQNGYTF
TRBV3-1/TRBV3-2	TRBJ2-1	once	CASSPGTDLSEQFF
TRBV9	TRBJ1-4	-	CASSVIPGEKLFF
TRBV5-6	TRBJ2-2	-	CASSPLGANTGELFF
TRBV15	TRBJ2-6	-	CATSREVLWAGVTGANVLTF
TRBV9	TRBJ1-1	-	CASSVGGRITEAFF
TRBV7-2	TRBJ1-1	-	CASSHSGQGRTEAFF
TRBV6-1	TRBJ1-1	-	CASSEQAAAFF
TRBV7-9	TRBJ1-2	-	CASSPREGAFYGYTF
TRBV5-5	TRBJ1-5	-	CASSPTRGPNNQPQHF
TRBV6-6	TRBJ2-3	-	CASTMDSLYTQYF
TRBV3-1/TRBV3-2	TRBJ1-1	-	CASSWGSSGLNTEAFF
TRBV9	TRBJ1-4	-	CASSHTGGAGEKLFF
TRBV9	TRBJ1-1	-	CASSVGSEGLNTEAFF
TRBV27	TRBJ2-7	once	CASSLKAGSYEQYF
TRBV11-2	TRBJ1-1	-	CASSRQENTEAFF
TRBV2	TRBJ2-5	-	CASTASGQETQYF
TRBV14	TRBJ2-5	-	CASSQGTSGEETQYF
TRBV24-1	TRBJ2-7	-	CATSDSSRGYEQYF
TRBV4-3	TRBJ2-1	-	CASSQDHLPPYNEQFF
TRBV2	TRBJ1-5	-	CASSGGRSNQPQHF
TRBV27	TRBJ1-1	-	CASSLSSRGNTEAFF